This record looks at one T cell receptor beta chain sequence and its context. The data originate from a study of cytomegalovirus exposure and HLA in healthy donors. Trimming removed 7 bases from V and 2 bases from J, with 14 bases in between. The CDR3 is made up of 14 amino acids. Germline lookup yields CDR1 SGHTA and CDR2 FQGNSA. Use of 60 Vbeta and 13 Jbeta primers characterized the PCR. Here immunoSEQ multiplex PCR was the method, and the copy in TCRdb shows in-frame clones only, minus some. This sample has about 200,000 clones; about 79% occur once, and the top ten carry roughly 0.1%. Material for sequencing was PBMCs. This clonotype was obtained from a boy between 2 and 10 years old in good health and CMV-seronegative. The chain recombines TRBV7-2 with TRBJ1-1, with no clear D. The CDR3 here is CASTPGLINTEAFF. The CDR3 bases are TGTGCCAGCACCCCCGGACTGATTAACACTGAAGCTTTCTTT.